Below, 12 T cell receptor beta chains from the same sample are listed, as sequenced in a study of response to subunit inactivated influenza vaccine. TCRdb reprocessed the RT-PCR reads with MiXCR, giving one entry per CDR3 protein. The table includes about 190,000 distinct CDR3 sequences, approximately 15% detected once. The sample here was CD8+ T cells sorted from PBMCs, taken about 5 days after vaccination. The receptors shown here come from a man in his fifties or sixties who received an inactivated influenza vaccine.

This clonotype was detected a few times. This CDR3 reads CASSLVAGFGEEKLFF. The CDR3 DNA reads TGTGCCAGCAGCTTAGTAGCGGGGTTCGGGGAAGAAAAACTGTTTTTT. The rearrangement joins TRBV7-6 to TRBJ1-4; D gene unclear. Deletions cut 1 base from V and 8 bases from J, with 17 bases between. The germline gives CDR1 SGHVS, CDR2 FNYEAQ. The CDR3 totals 16 residues.

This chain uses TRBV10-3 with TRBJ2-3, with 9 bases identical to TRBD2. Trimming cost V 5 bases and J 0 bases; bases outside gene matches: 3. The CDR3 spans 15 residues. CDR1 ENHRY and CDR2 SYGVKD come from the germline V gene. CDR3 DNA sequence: TGTGCCATCAGTTCACTAGCGGGCAGCACAGATACGCAGTATTTT. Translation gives CAISSLAGSTDTQYF.

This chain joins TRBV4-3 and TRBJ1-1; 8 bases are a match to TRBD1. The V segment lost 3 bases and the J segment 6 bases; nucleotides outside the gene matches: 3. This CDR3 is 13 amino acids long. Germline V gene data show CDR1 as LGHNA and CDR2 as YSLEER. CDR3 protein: CASSQDRDPEAFF. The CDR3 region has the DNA TGCGCCAGCAGCCAGGACAGGGACCCTGAAGCTTTCTTT.

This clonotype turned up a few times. The CDR3 DNA reads TGTGCCAGCAGTTACCCATCGCGGGAGCTTAACGGCATTCAGTACTTC. Translation: CASSYPSRELNGIQYF. The V call is TRBV6-2 or TRBV6-3, the J call TRBJ2-4; TRBD2 agrees at 7 bases. The length of the CDR3 is 16 residues. Germline CDR1 reads MNHEY; CDR2 reads SVGEGT. Unmatched junction bases numbered 13, after V lost 2 bases and J lost 9 bases.

The CDR3 reads CASSHTGTDYSYEQYF. DNA for the CDR3: TGTGCCAGCAGCCATACCGGGACAGACTATTCCTACGAGCAGTACTTC. The chain carries TRBV28 and TRBJ2-7; 7 bases are shared with TRBD1. Losses at the gene ends were 6 bases for V and 1 base for J; bases not matched to a gene: 12. Germline CDR1 and CDR2: MDHEN and SYDVKM. The CDR3 is 16 residues long.

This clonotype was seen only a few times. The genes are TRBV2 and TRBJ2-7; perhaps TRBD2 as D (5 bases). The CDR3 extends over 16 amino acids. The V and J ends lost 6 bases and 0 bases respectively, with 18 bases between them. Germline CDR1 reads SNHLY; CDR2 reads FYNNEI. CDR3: CASSGIHPKVSYEQYF. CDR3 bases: TGTGCCAGCAGCGGGATCCATCCGAAGGTCTCCTACGAGCAGTACTTC.

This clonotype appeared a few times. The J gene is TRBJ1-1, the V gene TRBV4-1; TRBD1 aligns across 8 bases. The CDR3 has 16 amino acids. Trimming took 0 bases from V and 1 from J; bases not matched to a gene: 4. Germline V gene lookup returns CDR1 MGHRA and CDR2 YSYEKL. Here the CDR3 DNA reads TGCGCCAGCAGCCAAGATGCCGGACAGGGGAACACTGAAGCTTTCTTT. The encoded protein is CASSQDAGQGNTEAFF.

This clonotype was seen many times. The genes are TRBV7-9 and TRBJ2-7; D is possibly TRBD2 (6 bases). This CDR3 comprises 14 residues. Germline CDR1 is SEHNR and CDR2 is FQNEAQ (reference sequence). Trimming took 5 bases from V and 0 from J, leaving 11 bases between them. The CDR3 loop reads CASSPDGSSYEQYF. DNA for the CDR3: TGTGCCAGCAGCCCCGACGGGAGCTCCTACGAGCAGTACTTC.

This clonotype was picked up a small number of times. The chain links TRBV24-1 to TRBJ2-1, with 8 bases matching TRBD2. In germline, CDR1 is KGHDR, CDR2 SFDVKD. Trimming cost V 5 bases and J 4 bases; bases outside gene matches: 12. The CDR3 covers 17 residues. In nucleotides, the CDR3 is TGTGCCACCAGTGGGACAACCGGACTAGCCGGGTACAATGAGCAGTTCTTC. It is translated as CATSGTTGLAGYNEQFF.

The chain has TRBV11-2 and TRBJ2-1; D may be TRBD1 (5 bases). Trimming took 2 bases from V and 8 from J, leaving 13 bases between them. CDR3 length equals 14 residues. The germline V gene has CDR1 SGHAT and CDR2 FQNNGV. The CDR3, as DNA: TGTGCCAGCAGCTTAATCAGGGAAGGGGATGAGCAGTTCTTC. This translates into CASSLIREGDEQFF.

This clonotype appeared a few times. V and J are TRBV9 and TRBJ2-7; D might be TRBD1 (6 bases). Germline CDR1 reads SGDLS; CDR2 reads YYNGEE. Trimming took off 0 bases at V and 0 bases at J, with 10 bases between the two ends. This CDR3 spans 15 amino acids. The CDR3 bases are TGTGCCAGCAGCGTAGGGGGACACAACTCCTACGAGCAGTACTTC. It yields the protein CASSVGGHNSYEQYF.

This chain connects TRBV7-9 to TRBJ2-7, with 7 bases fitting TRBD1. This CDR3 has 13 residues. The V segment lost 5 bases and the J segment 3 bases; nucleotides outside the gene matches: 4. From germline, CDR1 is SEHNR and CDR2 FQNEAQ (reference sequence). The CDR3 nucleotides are TGTGCCAGCAGCGACGGACAGGACTACGAGCAGTACTTC. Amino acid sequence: CASSDGQDYEQYF.